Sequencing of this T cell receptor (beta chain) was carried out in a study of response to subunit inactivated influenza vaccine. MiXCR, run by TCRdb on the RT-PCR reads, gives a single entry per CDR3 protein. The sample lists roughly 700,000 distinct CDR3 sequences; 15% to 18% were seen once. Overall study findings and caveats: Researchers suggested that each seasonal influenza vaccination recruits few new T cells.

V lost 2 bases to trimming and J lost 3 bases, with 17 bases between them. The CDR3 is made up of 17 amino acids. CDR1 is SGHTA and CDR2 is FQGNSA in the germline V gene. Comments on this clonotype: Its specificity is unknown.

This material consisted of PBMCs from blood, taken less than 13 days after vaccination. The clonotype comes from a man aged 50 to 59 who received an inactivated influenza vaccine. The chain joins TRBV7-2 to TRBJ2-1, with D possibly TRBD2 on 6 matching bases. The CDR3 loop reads CASSLYAVRGLYNEQFF. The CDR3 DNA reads TGTGCCAGCAGCTTATACGCGGTGCGGGGTCTCTACAATGAGCAGTTCTTC.